This is a list of T cell receptor beta chains from one sample in a study of radiotherapy plus CTLA-4 blockade in lung cancer. Assay: immunoSEQ multiplex PCR; the TCRdb copy retains only in-frame clones and omits some. Of some 60,000 clones in the sample, less than 80% were seen once. The sequencing here drew on peripheral blood, taken from a patient treated with radiotherapy plus ipilimumab. The receptor source for this set is a human donor with non-small cell lung cancer who had a complete response to radiotherapy plus ipilimumab. Each CDR3 is given with its conserved first and last residue. The D gene is left open where the match is weak. Clone size is not always given. Where it is, it says once, few, many or a class for expanded clones.

TRBD1,TRBV25-1,.,TRBJ1-1,TGTGCCAGCAGTGGAGGGACAGGCACGATGAACACTGAAGCTTTCTTT,CASSGGTGTMNTEAFF
.,TRBV27,.,TRBJ2-7,TGTGCCAGCAGTAGGTCGGGGTTCGAGCAGTACTTC,CASSRSGFEQYF
.,TRBV12-5,.,TRBJ2-3,TGTGCTAGTAGAACAGTACTTGGCACAGATACGCAGTATTTT,CASRTVLGTDTQYF
.,TRBV15,once,TRBJ2-4,TGTGCCACCAGCAGAGATATGAGCAACATTCAGTACTTC,CATSRDMSNIQYF
TRBD1,TRBV7-9,.,TRBJ2-3,TGTGCCAGCAGCTGGGACAGGGCAGATACGCAGTATTTT,CASSWDRADTQYF
.,TRBV5-1,.,TRBJ1-1,TGCGCCAGCAGCTTCTGGGGAGATTCGAACACTGAAGCTTTCTTT,CASSFWGDSNTEAFF
.,TRBV7-9,.,TRBJ2-1,TGTGCCAGCAGCTTAGGGGGGGATGAGCAGTTCTTC,CASSLGGDEQFF
TRBD1,TRBV10-3,.,TRBJ1-2,TGTGCCATCAGCGAGACAGGGGAGGAAGGCTACACCTTC,CAISETGEEGYTF
.,TRBV6-1,.,TRBJ1-4,TGTGCCAGCAGTGAACAGGTTAATGAAAAACTGTTTTTT,CASSEQVNEKLFF
.,TRBV7-9,.,TRBJ1-6,TGTGCCAGCAGCTTCCAGTATTCACCCCTCCACTTT,CASSFQYSPLHF
.,TRBV18,once,TRBJ2-2,TGTGCCAGCTCACCACCAGTGGTTGCGGACACCGGGGAGCTGTTTTTT,CASSPPVVADTGELFF
TRBD1,TRBV7-9,.,TRBJ1-1,TGTGCCAGCAGCTCTCGGACAGGGGAGACTGAAGCTTTCTTT,CASSSRTGETEAFF
.,TRBV5-1,.,TRBJ1-6,TGCGCCAGCAGCTTAAGGGGGTTAAGCTCCTATAATTCACCCCTCCACTTT,CASSLRGLSSYNSPLHF
TRBD2,TRBV29-1,once,TRBJ2-5,TGCAGCGTTCCGACTAGCGGGAGGAGGGCCCAAGAGACCCAGTACTTC,CSVPTSGRRAQETQYF
TRBD1,TRBV2,once,TRBJ1-6,TGTGCCAGCAGGACAGGGGGCGCTACGGGATCACCCCTCCACTTT,CASRTGGATGSPLHF
.,TRBV7-8,.,TRBJ2-4,TGTGCCAGCAGCTCGATACGCCCCGGGAGAAGTCTAGCCAAAAACATTCAGTACTTC,CASSSIRPGRSLAKNIQYF
TRBD1,TRBV4-1,few,TRBJ1-2,TGCGCCAGCAGCCAAGATTCATTACTACCGGGACAGGGGAACTATGGCTACACCTTC,CASSQDSLLPGQGNYGYTF
TRBD1,TRBV5-4,.,TRBJ1-2,TGTGCCAGCAGCTTGGGGATTCAGGGGGACTATGGCTACACCTTC,CASSLGIQGDYGYTF
.,TRBV5-1,.,TRBJ2-2,TGCGCCAGCAGCTTGGAACTAGCGAACACCGGGGAGCTGTTTTTT,CASSLELANTGELFF
TRBD1,TRBV6-1,.,TRBJ2-3,TGTGCCAGCAGTGCGGGACAGGGAGGCACAGATACGCAGTATTTT,CASSAGQGGTDTQYF
.,TRBV5-6,.,TRBJ2-2,TGTGCCAGCAGCCACAGCCCTAGCGCCTCCGCCGGGGAGCTGTTTTTT,CASSHSPSASAGELFF
.,TRBV5-1,.,TRBJ2-5,TGCGCCAGCAGCTTGGTCAGGGACCAAGAGACCCAGTACTTC,CASSLVRDQETQYF
.,TRBV19,once,TRBJ2-1,TGTGCCAGTAGTATAGCTCTTACCGCGAGGCCAAAAGACAATGAGCAGTTCTTC,CASSIALTARPKDNEQFF
TRBD1,TRBV6-5,.,TRBJ2-7,TGTGCCAGCAGAAGACAGGGGACCAACTTTTACGAGCAGTACTTC,CASRRQGTNFYEQYF
TRBD2,TRBV9,.,TRBJ2-5,TGTGCCAGCAGCGTAGGTCCGGGGCTAGCGGGAAGGCGGGAGACCCAGTACTTC,CASSVGPGLAGRRETQYF
.,TRBV10-1,few,TRBJ2-2,TGCGCCAGCAGTGAGTCGACTCGGGGGGCGGCCGGGGAGCTGTTTTTT,CASSESTRGAAGELFF
TRBD1,TRBV29-1,.,TRBJ1-2,TGCAGCGCTGTGGACAGGGGAAGAATCGGTAACTATGGCTACACCTTC,CSAVDRGRIGNYGYTF
TRBD1,TRBV6-5,.,TRBJ1-5,TGTGCCAGCAGTCCGCGGACAGGGGGCTGGCATTTT,CASSPRTGGWHF
.,TRBV6-5,.,TRBJ1-2,TGTGCCAGCAGTTACAGTCCAGGGACAACCTTCTATGGCTACACCTTC,CASSYSPGTTFYGYTF
TRBD2,TRBV6-5,once,TRBJ2-7,TGTGCCAGCAGTTACTCGATAGCGGGAACCTACGAGCAGTACTTC,CASSYSIAGTYEQYF
TRBD2,TRBV9,.,TRBJ2-4,TGTGCCAGCAGCGTAGGGCTAGCGGGGGAACTAGCCAAAAACATTCAGTACTTC,CASSVGLAGELAKNIQYF